The clone carrying this T cell receptor (beta chain) has only one observation. The antigen is undetermined. Unique molecular identifiers were incorporated during preparation of the TCRbeta library. TCRdb passed the PCR reads through MiXCR, listing each CDR3 protein once. The table records approximately 1,000,000 distinct CDR3 sequences, roughly 29% of them present only once. This CDR3 comprises 18 residues. V shed 1 base, J shed 3 bases, and the junction held 12 bases outside the gene matches. Germline V lookup: CDR1 LGHNA, CDR2 YSLEER. The data belong to a study of T-cell reconstitution after alpha-beta-depleted transplantation in children. Points from the study as a whole: T-cell counts and diversity at one year following transplant were attributed mainly to newly produced T cells.

The input for sequencing was PBMCs, mostly from graft donor cells, taken 360 days after TCRalphabeta/CD19-depleted stem cell transplant. This receptor was obtained from a boy less than two years old who had a stem cell transplant for SCID, so the T cells may come from the graft donor. The chain is built from TRBV4-3 and TRBJ2-1; 7 bases match TRBD2. The CDR3 bases are TGCGCCAGCAGCCAAGGAGAGCTGGGGGGGAAGTACTACAATGAGCAGTTCTTC. It codes for CASSQGELGGKYYNEQFF.